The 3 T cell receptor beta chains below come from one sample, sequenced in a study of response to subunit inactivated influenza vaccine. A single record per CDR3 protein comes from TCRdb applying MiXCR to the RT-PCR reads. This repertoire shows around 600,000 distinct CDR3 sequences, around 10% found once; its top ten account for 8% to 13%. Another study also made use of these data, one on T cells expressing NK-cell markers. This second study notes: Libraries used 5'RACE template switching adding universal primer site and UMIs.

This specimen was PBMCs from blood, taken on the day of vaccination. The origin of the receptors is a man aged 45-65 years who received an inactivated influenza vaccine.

The CDR3 nucleotides read TGTGCCAGTAGCCGGGCCACGGGTAACGAGCAGTACTTC. It encodes CASSRATGNEQYF. The rearrangement uses TRBV19 and TRBJ2-7; D is unclear. The CDR3 consists of 13 residues. Looked up from germline, CDR1 is LNHDA and CDR2 is SQIVND (reference sequence). Deletions cut 6 bases from V and 5 bases from J, with 14 bases between.

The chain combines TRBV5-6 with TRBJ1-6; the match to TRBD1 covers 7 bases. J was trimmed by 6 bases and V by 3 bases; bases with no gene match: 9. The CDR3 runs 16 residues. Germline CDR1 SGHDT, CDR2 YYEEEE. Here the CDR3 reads CASSSMTGTFNSPLHF. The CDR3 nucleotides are TGTGCCAGCAGCTCGATGACAGGGACCTTTAATTCACCCCTCCACTTT.

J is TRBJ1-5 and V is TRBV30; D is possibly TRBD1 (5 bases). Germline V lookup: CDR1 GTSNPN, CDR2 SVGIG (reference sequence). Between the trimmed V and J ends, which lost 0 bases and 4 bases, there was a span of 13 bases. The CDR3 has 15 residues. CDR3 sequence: CAWSVSGAWNQPQHF. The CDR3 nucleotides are TGTGCCTGGAGTGTATCTGGGGCTTGGAATCAGCCCCAGCATTTT.